One TCR beta chain is described in this entry. What it recognizes is unknown. PCR used 60 Vbeta primers and 13 Jbeta primers. Generated by immunoSEQ multiplex PCR, the TCRdb table keeps only in-frame clones and is missing some. The sample consists of about 120,000 clones, 81% of them appearing once. The data were taken from a study of cytomegalovirus exposure and HLA in healthy donors. Study information: Earlier, 95 million to 120 million unique TCR beta sequences were recovered from 200 million or so T cells by an analysis.

Healthy bone marrow donors formed the donor group. Study observations and caveats: Across all donors, roughly uniform sequencing depth was an assumption of the presence/absence analyses. In a later analysis, donors in an Asian-associated ancestry cluster reportedly had fewer N-insertions in productive TCRs than the cohort mean.

CDR1 LNHDA and CDR2 SQIVND come from the germline V gene (reference sequence). V was shortened by 0 bases and J by 1 base, with 6 bases between the two germline ends. The CDR3 length is 14 residues. The chain recombines TRBV19 with TRBJ1-1; tentative D call: TRBD1 (5 bases). What was sequenced was PBMCs. The clonotype was recovered from a woman in her forties in good health and CMV-seronegative. The CDR3 is CASSIEQENTEAFF. The CDR3 DNA reads as TGTGCCAGTAGTATAGAACAGGAGAACACTGAAGCTTTCTTT. The full variable domain, in which reference TRBV19 and TRBJ1-1 provide the parts outside the CDR3, is DGGITQSPKYLFRKEGQNVTLSCEQNLNHDAMYWYRQDPGQGLRLIYYSQIVNDFQKGDIAEGYSVSREKKESFPLTVTSAQKNPTAFYLCASSIEQENTEAFFGQGTRLTVV.